This T cell receptor beta chain was identified during a study of T-cell reconstitution after alpha-beta-depleted transplantation in children. This clonotype has ten or more counts. Unique molecular identifiers were used in preparing the TCRbeta library. TCRdb used MiXCR to reprocess the PCR reads, holding one entry per CDR3 protein. The sample lists hundreds of thousands of distinct CDR3 sequences, approximately 8% occurring once. The CDR3 is made up of 12 amino acids. Germline CDR1 reads DFQATT; CDR2 reads SNEGSKA (reference sequence). The V end lost 0 bases, the J end lost 1 base, and 4 bases lay between the germline ends.

The sequence was collected from a male patient younger than 18 who had a stem cell transplant for acute lymphoblastic leukemia, so the T cells may come from the graft donor. The rearrangement uses TRBV20-1 and TRBJ2-7, with unresolved D. The specimen was PBMCs, mostly from graft donor cells, collected 180 days after TCRalphabeta/CD19-depleted stem cell transplant. The CDR3 DNA sequence: TGCAGTGCTAGAGAGAAATCCTACGAGCAGTACTTC. Amino acids: CSAREKSYEQYF.